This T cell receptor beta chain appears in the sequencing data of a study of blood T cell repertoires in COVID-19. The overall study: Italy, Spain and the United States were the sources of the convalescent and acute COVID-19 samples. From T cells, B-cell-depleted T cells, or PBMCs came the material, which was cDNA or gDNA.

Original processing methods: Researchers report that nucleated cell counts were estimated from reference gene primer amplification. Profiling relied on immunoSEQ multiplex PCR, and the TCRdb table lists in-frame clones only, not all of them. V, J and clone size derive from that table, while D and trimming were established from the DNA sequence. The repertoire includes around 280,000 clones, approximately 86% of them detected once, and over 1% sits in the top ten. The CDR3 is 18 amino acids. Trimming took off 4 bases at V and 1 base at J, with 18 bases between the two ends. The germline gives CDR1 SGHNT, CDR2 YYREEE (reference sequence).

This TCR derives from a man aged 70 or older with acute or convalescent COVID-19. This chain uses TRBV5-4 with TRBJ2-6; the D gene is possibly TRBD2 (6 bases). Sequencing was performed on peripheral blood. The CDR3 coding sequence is TGTGCCAGCAGCCCCATGGCCGGGAGTGCTTCTGGGGCCAACGTCCTGACTTTC. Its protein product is CASSPMAGSASGANVLTF. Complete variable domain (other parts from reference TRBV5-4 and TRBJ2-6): ETGVTQSPTHLIKTRGQQVTLRCSSQSGHNTVSWYQQALGQGPQFIFQYYREEENGRGNFPPRFSGLQFPNYSSELNVNALELDDSALYLCASSPMAGSASGANVLTFGAGSRLTVL.